This TCR beta chain was found in a study of T cell responses to AZD1222 COVID-19 vaccine. Overall study results and limits: Reportedly, close to half of spike-specific TCRs are directed against unmutated variant regions.

Worth noting for this clone: Its target is unknown.

Assay: immunoSEQ multiplex PCR; the TCRdb copy retains only in-frame clones and omits some. The sample yields 30,000 to 35,000 clones, about 80% seen once. V was trimmed by 3 bases and J by 5 bases, leaving 15 bases between them. This CDR3 is built from 15 residues. Germline loops: CDR1 KGHDR, CDR2 SFDVKD. This TCR came from an adult who received the AZD1222 COVID-19 vaccine. The sequencing used peripheral blood, collected 28 days after the second AZD1222 dose. The rearrangement uses TRBV24-1 and TRBJ1-2; a possible D gene is TRBD1 (5 bases). CDR3 in amino acids: CATSDPPGTGYGYTF. The CDR3 DNA follows: TGTGCCACCAGTGATCCACCCGGGACGGGTTATGGCTACACCTTC.